The 8 T cell receptor beta chains below all came from one sample that was sequenced in a study of T-cell memory formation after mild COVID-19. MiXCR, run by TCRdb on the 5' RACE reads, gives a single entry per CDR3 protein. The table records about 55,000 distinct CDR3 sequences, 9% to 9.5% of them present only once. Sequencing input: PBMCs or a T cell subset sorted from them (not recorded which). The receptors shown here come from a man between 18 and 35 years old who had mild COVID-19 (a few samples of this study predate the infection). Cell type and time point are not known.

The rearrangement links TRBV9 to TRBJ2-3; 8 bases align to TRBD2. Trimming took 4 bases from V and 2 from J; bases not matched to a gene: 9. CDR3 length: 16 amino acids. Germline CDR1 reads SGDLS; CDR2 reads YYNGEE. The CDR3 nucleotides read TGTGCCAGCAGCATAGGATCTAGCGGGCCCACAGATACGCAGTATTTT. This gives the protein CASSIGSSGPTDTQYF.

This chain uses TRBV11-1 with TRBJ2-1; D ambiguous. Germline-derived CDR1 and CDR2 are SGHAT and FQDESV (reference sequence). This CDR3 spans 11 amino acids. V lost 7 bases and J 7 bases, leaving 8 bases between the germline ends. CDR3 sequence: CASTIENEQFF. Written as DNA, the CDR3 is TGTGCCAGCACCATCGAAAATGAGCAGTTCTTC.

This clonotype was seen more than once but under ten times. V usage is TRBV4-1 and J usage is TRBJ2-5, with D possibly being TRBD1 or TRBD2 (6 bases each). CDR1 and CDR2 from the germline V gene are MGHRA and YSYEKL. The CDR3 loop spans 18 amino acids. Trimming took 1 base from V and 2 from J, leaving 20 bases between them. CDR3 loop: CASSQGAGLPRGQETQYF. In nucleotides, the CDR3 is TGCGCCAGCAGCCAAGGAGCGGGTCTACCTAGGGGGCAAGAGACCCAGTACTTC.

This clonotype was detected ten times or more. The chain employs TRBV29-1 and TRBJ2-5, with 7 bases identical to TRBD1. CDR3 length equals 12 residues. J was trimmed by 2 bases and V by 7 bases; bases with no gene match: 4. CDR1 SQVTM and CDR2 ANQGSEA come from the germline V gene. The CDR3 loop is CSAGQEQETQYF. The CDR3 DNA reads as TGCAGCGCCGGACAGGAACAAGAGACCCAGTACTTC.

The rearrangement links TRBV6-2 or TRBV6-3 to TRBJ2-5, with D perhaps matching TRBD2 (5 bases). V was shortened by 4 bases and J by 10 bases, with 25 bases between the two germline ends. The CDR3 sequence is 16 residues long. CDR1 and CDR2 from the germline V gene are MNHEY and SVGEGT. The CDR3 here is CASSSPREIGPGGQYF. CDR3 coding DNA: TGTGCCAGCAGTTCCCCTAGGGAAATTGGCCCCGGAGGCCAGTACTTC.

The CDR3 is CASSYAQGSYTQYF. In nucleotides, the CDR3 is TGTGCCAGCAGTTACGCTCAGGGGTCATATACGCAGTATTTT. The genes are TRBV6-5 and TRBJ2-3; D might be TRBD1 (6 bases). The CDR3 totals 14 residues. In germline, CDR1 is MNHEY, CDR2 SVGAGI. V lost 2 bases and J lost 7, with 13 bases in between.

The chain recombines TRBV15 with TRBJ1-2; no clear D. This CDR3 has 13 residues. CDR1 and CDR2 from the germline V gene are LNHNV and YYDKDF (reference sequence). V was shortened by 0 bases and J by 4 bases, with 6 bases between the two germline ends. CDR3 residues: CATSRDLSYGYTF. The CDR3 bases are TGTGCCACCAGCAGAGATCTAAGCTATGGCTACACCTTC.

V usage is TRBV5-6 and J usage is TRBJ2-7; D may be TRBD2 (5 bases). CDR1 is SGHDT, CDR2 YYEEEE, per germline. The CDR3 contains 13 residues. Trimming took 5 bases from V and 3 from J, leaving 12 bases between them. CDR3: CASSPTGFYEQYV. CDR3 nucleotides: TGTGCCAGCAGTCCGACGGGATTCTACGAGCAGTACGTC.